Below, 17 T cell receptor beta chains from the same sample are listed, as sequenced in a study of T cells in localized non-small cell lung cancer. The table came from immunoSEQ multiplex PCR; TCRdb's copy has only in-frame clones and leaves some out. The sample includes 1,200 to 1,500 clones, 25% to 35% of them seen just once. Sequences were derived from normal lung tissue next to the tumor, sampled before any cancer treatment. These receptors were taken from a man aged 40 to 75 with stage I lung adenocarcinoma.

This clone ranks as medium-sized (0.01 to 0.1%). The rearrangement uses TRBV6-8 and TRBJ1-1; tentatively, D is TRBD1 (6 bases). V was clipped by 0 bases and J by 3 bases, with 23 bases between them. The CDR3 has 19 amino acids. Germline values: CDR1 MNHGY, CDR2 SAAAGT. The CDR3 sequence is CASSYSPSGAAIPHTEAFF. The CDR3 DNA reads TGTGCCAGCAGTTACTCGCCGTCGGGGGCAGCCATCCCGCACACTGAAGCTTTCTTT.

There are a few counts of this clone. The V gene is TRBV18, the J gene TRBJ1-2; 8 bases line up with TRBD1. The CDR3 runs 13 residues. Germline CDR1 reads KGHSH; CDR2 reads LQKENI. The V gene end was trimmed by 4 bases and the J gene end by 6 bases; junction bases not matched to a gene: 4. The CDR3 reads CASSRTGWDGYTF. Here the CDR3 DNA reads TGTGCCAGCTCACGGACAGGGTGGGATGGCTACACCTTC.

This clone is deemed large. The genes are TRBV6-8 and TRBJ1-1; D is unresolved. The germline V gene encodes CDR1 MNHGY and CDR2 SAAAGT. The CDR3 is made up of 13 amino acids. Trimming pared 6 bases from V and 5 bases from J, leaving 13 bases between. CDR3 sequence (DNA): TGTGCCAGCAGCTTTAACCCGGAAACTGAAGCTTTCTTT. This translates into CASSFNPETEAFF.

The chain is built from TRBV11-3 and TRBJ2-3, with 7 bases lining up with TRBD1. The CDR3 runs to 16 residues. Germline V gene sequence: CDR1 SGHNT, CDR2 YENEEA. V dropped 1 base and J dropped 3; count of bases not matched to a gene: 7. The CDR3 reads CASSLGYGTATDTQYF. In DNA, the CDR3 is TGTGCCAGCAGCTTAGGGTACGGGACAGCGACAGATACGCAGTATTTT. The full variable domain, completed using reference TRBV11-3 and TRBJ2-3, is EAGVVQSPRYKIIEKKQPVAFWCNPISGHNTLYWYLQNLGQGPELLIRYENEEAVDDSQLPKDRFSAERLKGVDSTLKIQPAELGDSAVYLCASSLGYGTATDTQYFGPGTRLTVL.

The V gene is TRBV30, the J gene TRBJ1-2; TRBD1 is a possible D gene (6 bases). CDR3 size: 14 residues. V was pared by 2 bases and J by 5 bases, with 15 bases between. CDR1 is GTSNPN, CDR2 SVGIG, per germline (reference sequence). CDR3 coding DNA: TGTGCCTGGAGTCCAACAGGGATACAGTATGGCTACACCTTC. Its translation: CAWSPTGIQYGYTF.

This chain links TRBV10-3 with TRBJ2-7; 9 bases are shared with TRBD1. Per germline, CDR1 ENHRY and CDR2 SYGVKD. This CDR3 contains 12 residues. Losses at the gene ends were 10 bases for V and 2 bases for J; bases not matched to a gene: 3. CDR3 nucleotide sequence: TGTGCCACCGGGACAGGGACCTACGAGCAGTACTTC. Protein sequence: CATGTGTYEQYF.

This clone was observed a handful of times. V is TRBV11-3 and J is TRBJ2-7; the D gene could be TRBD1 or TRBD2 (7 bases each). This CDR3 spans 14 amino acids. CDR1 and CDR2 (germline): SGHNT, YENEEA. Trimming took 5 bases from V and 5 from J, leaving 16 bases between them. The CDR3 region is CASSPGGGDDEQYF. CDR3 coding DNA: TGTGCCAGCAGCCCAGGGGGAGGGGACGACGAGCAGTACTTC.

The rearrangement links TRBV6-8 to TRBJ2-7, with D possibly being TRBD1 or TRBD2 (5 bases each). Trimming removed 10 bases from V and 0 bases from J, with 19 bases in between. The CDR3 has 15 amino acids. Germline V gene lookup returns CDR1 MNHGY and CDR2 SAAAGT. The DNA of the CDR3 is TGTGCCATCAGGGAACAGGACTCCGGCTCCTACGAGCAGTACTTC. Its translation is CAIREQDSGSYEQYF.

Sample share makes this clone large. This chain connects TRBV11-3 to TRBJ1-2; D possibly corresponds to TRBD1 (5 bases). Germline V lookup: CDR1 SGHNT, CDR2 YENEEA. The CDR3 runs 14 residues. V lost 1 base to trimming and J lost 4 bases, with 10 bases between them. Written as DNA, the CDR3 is TGTGCCAGCAGCTTAGGAGGGACGATCTATGGCTACACCTTC. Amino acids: CASSLGGTIYGYTF.

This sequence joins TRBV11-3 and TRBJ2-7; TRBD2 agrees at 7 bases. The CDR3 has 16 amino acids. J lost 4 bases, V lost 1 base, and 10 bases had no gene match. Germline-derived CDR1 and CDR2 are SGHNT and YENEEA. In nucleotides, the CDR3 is TGTGCCAGCAGCTTAGTGGGACTAACCAACCTTTACGAGCAGTACTTC. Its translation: CASSLVGLTNLYEQYF.

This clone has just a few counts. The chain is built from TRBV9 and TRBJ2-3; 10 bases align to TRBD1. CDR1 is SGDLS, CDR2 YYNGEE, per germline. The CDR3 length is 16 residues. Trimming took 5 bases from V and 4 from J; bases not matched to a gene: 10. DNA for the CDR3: TGTGCCAGCAGAACAGGGACAGGGGTCGCCGCAGATACGCAGTATTTT. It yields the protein CASRTGTGVAADTQYF. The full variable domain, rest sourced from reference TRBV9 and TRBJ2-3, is DSGVTQTPKHLITATGQRVTLRCSPRSGDLSVYWYQQSLDQGLQFLIQYYNGEERAKGNILERFSAQQFPDLHSELNLSSLELGDSALYFCASRTGTGVAADTQYFGPGTRLTVL.

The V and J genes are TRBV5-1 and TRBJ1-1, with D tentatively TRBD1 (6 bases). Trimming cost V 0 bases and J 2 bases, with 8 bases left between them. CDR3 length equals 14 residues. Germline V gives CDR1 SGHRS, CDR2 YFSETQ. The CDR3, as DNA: TGCGCCAGCAGCTTGGGACAGGCTAACACTGAAGCTTTCTTT. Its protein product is CASSLGQANTEAFF.

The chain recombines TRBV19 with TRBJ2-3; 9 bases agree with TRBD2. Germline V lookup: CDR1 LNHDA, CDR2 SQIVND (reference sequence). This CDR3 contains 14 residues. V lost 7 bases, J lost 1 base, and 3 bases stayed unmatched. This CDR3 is CASKGTSRTDTQYF. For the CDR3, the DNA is TGTGCCAGTAAGGGGACTAGCCGCACAGATACGCAGTATTTT.

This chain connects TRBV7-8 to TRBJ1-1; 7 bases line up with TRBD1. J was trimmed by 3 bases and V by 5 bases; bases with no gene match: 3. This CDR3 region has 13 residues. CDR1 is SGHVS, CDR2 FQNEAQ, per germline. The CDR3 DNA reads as TGTGCCAGCAGCACCGACAGGGACACTGAAGCTTTCTTT. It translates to CASSTDRDTEAFF.

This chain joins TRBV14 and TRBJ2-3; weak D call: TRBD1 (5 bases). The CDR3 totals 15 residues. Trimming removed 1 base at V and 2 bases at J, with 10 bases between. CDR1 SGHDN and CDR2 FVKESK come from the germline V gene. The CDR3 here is CASSQAGIFTDTQYF. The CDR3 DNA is TGTGCCAGCAGCCAAGCAGGGATTTTCACAGATACGCAGTATTTT.

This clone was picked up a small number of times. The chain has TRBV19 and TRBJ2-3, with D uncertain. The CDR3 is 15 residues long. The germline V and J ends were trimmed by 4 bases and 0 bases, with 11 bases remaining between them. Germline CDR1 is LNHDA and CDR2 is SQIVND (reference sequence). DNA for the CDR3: TGTGCCAGTAGTAGGGCGGCTACTAGCACAGATACGCAGTATTTT. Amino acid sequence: CASSRAATSTDTQYF.

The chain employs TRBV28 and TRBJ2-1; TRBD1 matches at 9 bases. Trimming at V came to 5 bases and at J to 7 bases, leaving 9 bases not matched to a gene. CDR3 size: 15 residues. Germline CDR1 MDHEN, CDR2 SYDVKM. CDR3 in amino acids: CASSQTGTGRNEQFF. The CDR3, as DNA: TGTGCCAGCAGTCAAACCGGGACAGGGAGAAATGAGCAGTTCTTC.